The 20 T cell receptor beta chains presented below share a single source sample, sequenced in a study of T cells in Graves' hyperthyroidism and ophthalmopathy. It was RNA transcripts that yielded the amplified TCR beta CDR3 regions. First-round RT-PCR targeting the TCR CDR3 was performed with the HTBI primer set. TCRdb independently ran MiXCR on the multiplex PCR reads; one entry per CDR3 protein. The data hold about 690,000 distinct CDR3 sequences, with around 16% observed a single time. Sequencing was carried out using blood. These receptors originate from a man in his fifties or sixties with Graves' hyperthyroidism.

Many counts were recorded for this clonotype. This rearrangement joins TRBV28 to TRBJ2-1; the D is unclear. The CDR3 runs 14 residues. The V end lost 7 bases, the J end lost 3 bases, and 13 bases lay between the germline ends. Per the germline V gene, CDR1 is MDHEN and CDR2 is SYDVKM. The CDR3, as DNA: TGTGCCAGCAACAACGGAGTGCTCTACAATGAGCAGTTCTTC. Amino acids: CASNNGVLYNEQFF.

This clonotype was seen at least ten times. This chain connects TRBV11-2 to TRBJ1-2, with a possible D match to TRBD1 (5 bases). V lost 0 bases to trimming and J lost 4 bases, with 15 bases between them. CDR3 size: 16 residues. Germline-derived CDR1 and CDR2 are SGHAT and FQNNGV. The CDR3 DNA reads TGTGCCAGCAGCTTAGATAGGAGGAACAGGCCCTATGGCTACACCTTC. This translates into CASSLDRRNRPYGYTF.

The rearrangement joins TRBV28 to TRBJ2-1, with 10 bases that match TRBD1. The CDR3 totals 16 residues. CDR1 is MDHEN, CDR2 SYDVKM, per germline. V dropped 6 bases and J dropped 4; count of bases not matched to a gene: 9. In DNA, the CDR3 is TGTGCCAGCAGCCCCCCGACAGGGGGCTATTACAATGAGCAGTTCTTC. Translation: CASSPPTGGYYNEQFF.

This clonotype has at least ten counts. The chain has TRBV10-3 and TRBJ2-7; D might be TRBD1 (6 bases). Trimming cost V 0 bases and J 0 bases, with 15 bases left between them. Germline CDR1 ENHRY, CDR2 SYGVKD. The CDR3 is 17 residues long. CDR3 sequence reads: CAISESYRQVDSYEQYF. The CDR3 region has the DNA TGTGCCATCAGTGAGTCCTACCGACAGGTGGACTCCTACGAGCAGTACTTC.

The CDR3 loop is CASKESGLWGYTF. The DNA of the CDR3 is TGTGCCAGCAAGGAAAGCGGACTATGGGGCTACACCTTC. This sequence joins TRBV6-1 and TRBJ1-2; D call uncertain. This CDR3 contains 13 residues. The germline V gene encodes CDR1 MNHNS and CDR2 SASEGT. V lost 7 bases, J lost 8 bases, and 17 bases lay in between.

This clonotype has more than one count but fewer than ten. Here the CDR3 reads CASSMTSGRVGEQFF. Written as DNA, the CDR3 is TGTGCCAGCAGCATGACTAGCGGGAGGGTCGGTGAGCAGTTCTTC. This chain links TRBV7-2 with TRBJ2-1; 14 nucleotides line up with TRBD2. CDR1 SGHTA and CDR2 FQGNSA come from the germline V gene. The CDR3 has 15 amino acids. V dropped 5 bases and J dropped 9; count of bases not matched to a gene: 6.

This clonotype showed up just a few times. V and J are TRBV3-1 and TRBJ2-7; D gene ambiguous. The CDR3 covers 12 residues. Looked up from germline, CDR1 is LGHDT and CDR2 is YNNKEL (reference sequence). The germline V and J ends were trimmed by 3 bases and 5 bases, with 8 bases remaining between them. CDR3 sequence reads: CASSHTENEQYF. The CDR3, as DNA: TGTGCCAGCAGCCATACAGAAAACGAGCAGTACTTC.

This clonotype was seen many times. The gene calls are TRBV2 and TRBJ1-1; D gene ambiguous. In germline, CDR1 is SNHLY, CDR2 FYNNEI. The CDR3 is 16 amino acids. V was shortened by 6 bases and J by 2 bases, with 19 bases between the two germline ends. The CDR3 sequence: CASRTRAVNRNTEAFF. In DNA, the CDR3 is TGTGCCAGCAGAACACGCGCTGTGAACAGAAACACTGAAGCTTTCTTT.

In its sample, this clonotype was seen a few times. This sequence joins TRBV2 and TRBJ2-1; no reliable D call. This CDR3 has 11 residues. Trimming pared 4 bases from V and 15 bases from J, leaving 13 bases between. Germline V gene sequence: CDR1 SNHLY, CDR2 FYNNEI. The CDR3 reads CASSVAPEGFF. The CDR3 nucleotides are TGTGCCAGCAGTGTTGCGCCCGAAGGGTTCTTC.

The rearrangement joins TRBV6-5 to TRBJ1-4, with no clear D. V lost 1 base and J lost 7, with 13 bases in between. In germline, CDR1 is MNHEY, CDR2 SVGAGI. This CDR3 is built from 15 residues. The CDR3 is CASSYFGPSGEKLFF. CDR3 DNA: TGTGCCAGCAGTTACTTTGGACCGAGCGGTGAAAAACTGTTTTTT.

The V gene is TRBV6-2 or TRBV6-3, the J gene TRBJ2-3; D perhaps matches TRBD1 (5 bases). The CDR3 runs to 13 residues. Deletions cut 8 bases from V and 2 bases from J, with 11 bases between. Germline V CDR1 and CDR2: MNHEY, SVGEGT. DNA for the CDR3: TGTGCCAGCTGGAACAGGTTCACAGATACGCAGTATTTT. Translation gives CASWNRFTDTQYF.

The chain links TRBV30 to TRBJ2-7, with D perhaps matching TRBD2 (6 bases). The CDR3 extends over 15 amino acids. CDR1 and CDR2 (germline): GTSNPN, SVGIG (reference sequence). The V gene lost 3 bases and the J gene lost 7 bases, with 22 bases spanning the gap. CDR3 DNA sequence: TGTGCCTGGAGCCCAATACGGGACTCCCCCGCGGAGCAGTACTTC. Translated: CAWSPIRDSPAEQYF.

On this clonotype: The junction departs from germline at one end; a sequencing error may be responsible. CDR3 protein: CASIPSGQGSCEQYF. DNA of the CDR3: TGTGCCAGCATCCCCTCGGGACAGGGCTCCTGCGAGCAGTACTTC. This chain links TRBV28 with TRBJ2-7; TRBD1 aligns across 9 bases. CDR3 length: 15 amino acids. CDR1 is MDHEN, CDR2 SYDVKM, per germline.

The CDR3 DNA reads TGTGCCAGCAGTTTTCCTCGACAGGGGGCCGAAGCTTTCTTT. Its translation is CASSFPRQGAEAFF. The V gene is TRBV28, the J gene TRBJ1-1, with 10 positions matching TRBD1. This CDR3 is built from 14 residues. Germline V CDR1 and CDR2: MDHEN, SYDVKM. V shed 3 bases and J 8 bases; nucleotides not matched to a gene: 6.

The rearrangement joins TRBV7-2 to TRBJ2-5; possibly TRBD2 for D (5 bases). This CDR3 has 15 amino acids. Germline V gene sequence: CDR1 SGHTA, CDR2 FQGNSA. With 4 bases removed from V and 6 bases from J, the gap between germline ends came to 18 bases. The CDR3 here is CASSSLSADRKTQYF. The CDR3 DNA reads TGTGCCAGCAGCTCCTTATCAGCGGATCGGAAGACCCAGTACTTC.

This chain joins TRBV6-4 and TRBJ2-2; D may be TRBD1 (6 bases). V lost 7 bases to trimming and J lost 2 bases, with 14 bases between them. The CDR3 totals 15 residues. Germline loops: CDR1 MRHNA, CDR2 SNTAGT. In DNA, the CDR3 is TGTGCCAGCATCAAAACAGGGCTAAACACCGGGGAGCTGTTTTTT. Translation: CASIKTGLNTGELFF.

The chain's CDR3 is CASSEGISGNQPQHF. As DNA, the CDR3 is TGTGCCAGCAGTGAAGGGATAAGTGGCAATCAGCCCCAGCATTTT. This chain uses TRBV2 with TRBJ1-5, with D hard to call. This CDR3 is 15 amino acids long. V was clipped by 1 base and J by 2 bases, with 9 bases between them. Germline loops: CDR1 SNHLY, CDR2 FYNNEI.

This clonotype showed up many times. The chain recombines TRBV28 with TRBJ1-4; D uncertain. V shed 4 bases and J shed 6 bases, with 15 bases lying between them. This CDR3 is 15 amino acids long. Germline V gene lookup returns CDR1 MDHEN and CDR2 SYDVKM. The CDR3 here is CASSSPGKDDEKLFF. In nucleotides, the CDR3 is TGTGCCAGCAGTTCCCCCGGGAAGGACGATGAAAAACTGTTTTTT.

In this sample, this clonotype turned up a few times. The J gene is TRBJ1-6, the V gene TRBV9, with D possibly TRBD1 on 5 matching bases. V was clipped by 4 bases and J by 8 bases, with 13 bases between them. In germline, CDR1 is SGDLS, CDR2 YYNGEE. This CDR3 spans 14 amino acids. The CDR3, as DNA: TGTGCCAGCAGCTCCACTCAGGGTCATTCACCCCTCCACTTT. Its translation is CASSSTQGHSPLHF.

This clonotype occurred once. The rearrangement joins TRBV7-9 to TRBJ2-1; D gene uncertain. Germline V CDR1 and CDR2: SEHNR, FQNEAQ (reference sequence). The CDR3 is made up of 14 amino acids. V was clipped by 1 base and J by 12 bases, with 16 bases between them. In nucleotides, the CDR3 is TGTGCCAGCAGCTTAGTGGACGCCCTAGGCTGGCAGTTCTTC. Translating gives CASSLVDALGWQFF. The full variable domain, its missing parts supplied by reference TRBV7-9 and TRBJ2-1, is DTGVSQNPRHKITKRGQNVTFRCDPISEHNRLYWYRQTLGQGPEFLTYFQNEAQLEKSRLLSDRFSAERPKGSFSTLEIQRTEQGDSAMYLCASSLVDALGWQFFGPGTRLTVL.